This T cell receptor (beta chain) was profiled in a study of T cell responses to AZD1222 COVID-19 vaccine. The table came from immunoSEQ multiplex PCR; TCRdb's copy has only in-frame clones and leaves some out. The sample lists over 85,000 clones, about 87% seen once, with more than 14% in the top ten. The sequencing used peripheral blood, collected 28 days after the second AZD1222 dose. The origin of this receptor is an adult who received the AZD1222 COVID-19 vaccine.

The CDR3 coding sequence is TGTGCCAGCAGAGCCGGGGGACTGGCTGGGGGCTACACCTTC. This codes for CASRAGGLAGGYTF. The rearrangement links TRBV6-5 to TRBJ1-2; a possible D gene is TRBD1 (5 bases). Looked up from germline, CDR1 is MNHEY and CDR2 is SVGAGI. V was trimmed by 6 bases and J by 8 bases, leaving 19 bases between them. The CDR3 totals 14 residues.